These T cell receptor beta chains were read from a single sample in a study of blood T cell repertoires in COVID-19. Produced via immunoSEQ multiplex PCR; TCRdb's table is partial and in-frame only. The top ten clones hold 3.5% to 4% of a sample with a few hundred thousand clones, roughly 85% of them seen once. Sequenced input: peripheral blood. Source of these receptors: a young woman with acute or convalescent COVID-19. Each CDR3 is given with its conserved first and last residue. A D gene is named only where the DNA matches it firmly. Rows may omit the clone size; those that give it use once, few, many or a size class.

TRBD2 TRBJ2-7 17 . TRBV28 TGTGCCAGCAGTTCCGATCGGGGCGGGAGCGATCGGTACGAGCAGTACTTC CASSSDRGGSDRYEQYF
. TRBJ2-7 14 . TRBV9 TGTGCCAGCAGCGCAGGGGACTATTCCTACGAGCAGTACTTC CASSAGDYSYEQYF
TRBD1 TRBJ1-2 17 . TRBV9 TGTGCCAGCAGCGTAGAGGTGTCAGGACAGGGCCCCTATGGCTACACCTTC CASSVEVSGQGPYGYTF
. TRBJ1-4 13 once TRBV6-2/TRBV6-3 TGTGCCAGCAGTTACGTGACAGTAGAAAAACTGTTTTTT CASSYVTVEKLFF
. TRBJ2-1 16 . TRBV7-3 TGTGCCAGCAGCCTCTCGGGGAGTCTGGGCTCCAATGAGCAGTTCTTC CASSLSGSLGSNEQFF
TRBD1 TRBJ2-3 15 . TRBV28 TGTGCCAGCAGCCGCCGGGACAGGGAAACAGATACGCAGTATTTT CASSRRDRETDTQYF
. TRBJ2-7 13 . TRBV2 TGTGCCAGCAGTGAAAATGAGTTCTACGAGCAGTACTTC CASSENEFYEQYF
TRBD2 TRBJ2-1 17 once TRBV27 TGTGCCAGCAGTCCACCCGCGGCGGGACTAGCGGTTAATGAGCAGTTCTTC CASSPPAAGLAVNEQFF
. TRBJ2-7 16 . TRBV5-1 TGCGCCAGCAGCCCGCAGGGAGCGGGTAGTCCCTACGAGCAGTACTTC CASSPQGAGSPYEQYF
TRBD1 TRBJ1-5 15 . TRBV7-6 TGTGCCAGCAGCCTGGACAGGGGAGGGAATCAGCCCCAGCATTTT CASSLDRGGNQPQHF
. TRBJ2-7 14 . TRBV4-3 TGCGCCAGCAGCCAAGAGTATATGAGCTACGAGCAGTACTTC CASSQEYMSYEQYF
TRBD1 TRBJ2-7 14 few TRBV19 TGTGCCAGTAGTACCGGGACAGGGTTCTCCGAGCAGTACTTC CASSTGTGFSEQYF
. TRBJ2-2 16 . TRBV18 TGTGCCAGCTCACCAGGTATCAGGGAGAACACCGGGGAGCTGTTTTTT CASSPGIRENTGELFF
TRBD1 TRBJ2-1 15 . TRBV5-1 TGCGCCAGCAGCTTCGGGACAGGGTTCGTGAATGAGCAGTTCTTC CASSFGTGFVNEQFF
. TRBJ1-4 13 once TRBV12-5 TGTGCTAGTGGTTTTGTTACGGGAGAAAAACTGTTTTTT CASGFVTGEKLFF
. TRBJ1-2 14 . TRBV7-9 TGTGCCAGCAGCTTAGCTGCGGTTAACTATGGCTACACCTTC CASSLAAVNYGYTF
TRBD2 TRBJ2-1 15 . TRBV6-2/TRBV6-3 TGTGCCAGCAGTTACGGTGGTAGCGGGAGGGTTGAGCAGTTCTTC CASSYGGSGRVEQFF
. TRBJ2-7 14 once TRBV9 TGTGCCAGCAGCGTAGGAGCGGGTGCCTACGAGCAGTACTTC CASSVGAGAYEQYF
TRBD1 TRBJ2-7 15 . TRBV4-1 TGCGCCAGCAGCCAGGGACAGGGGGCCTCCTACGAGCAGTACTTC CASSQGQGASYEQYF
. TRBJ2-7 13 . TRBV24-1 TGTGCCACCAGTGATTTGTCGGGGGACGAGCAGTACTTC CATSDLSGDEQYF
. TRBJ1-3 14 . TRBV6-5 TGTGCCAGCAGATCGGACAGCTCTGGAAACACCATATATTTT CASRSDSSGNTIYF
. TRBJ2-7 15 . TRBV5-6 TGTGCCAGCAGCCCCACCCCGGGGGATATCTACGAGCAGTACTTC CASSPTPGDIYEQYF
. TRBJ2-5 12 once TRBV3-1/TRBV3-2 TGTGCCAGCAGCCAAGACGTAGAGACCCAGTACTTC CASSQDVETQYF
TRBD1 TRBJ2-7 16 . TRBV4-1 TGCGCCAGCAGCCTAAAGACCGGACAGGAGAACTACGAGCAGTACTTC CASSLKTGQENYEQYF
TRBD1 TRBJ1-3 18 . TRBV7-9 TGTGCCAGCAGCTTAAGAGGGACAGGGGGCGTCGCTGGAAACACCATATATTTT CASSLRGTGGVAGNTIYF
. TRBJ2-5 13 . TRBV12-5 TGTGCTAGTGGTTCCTCAGGGGAGGAGACCCAGTACTTC CASGSSGEETQYF
. TRBJ2-7 16 . TRBV15 TGTGCCACCAGCAGAGTACAGGGACAACTCACCTACGAGCAGTACTTC CATSRVQGQLTYEQYF
. TRBJ2-2 15 . TRBV9 TGTGCCAGCAGCGTAGTAGGTAGCGGCACCGGGGAGCTGTTTTTT CASSVVGSGTGELFF
TRBD2 TRBJ2-7 16 . TRBV28 TGTGCCAGCAGTTTAGGCCCCAGCGGGAGGGCCGGAAGGCAGTACTTC CASSLGPSGRAGRQYF
TRBD1 TRBJ1-1 13 once TRBV6-4 TGTGCCAGCAGCGAAACAGGGGTTTCTGAAGCTTTCTTT CASSETGVSEAFF
TRBD2 TRBJ2-5 15 . TRBV3-1/TRBV3-2 TGTGCCAGCAGCCGCAACGGGGGGGCCCCCGAGACCCAGTACTTC CASSRNGGAPETQYF
. TRBJ1-3 16 . TRBV10-3 TGTGCCATCAGTGAGTCGCCGGCAGGTCGCGGAAACACCATATATTTT CAISESPAGRGNTIYF
. TRBJ1-1 13 . TRBV2 TGTGCCAGCAGGGGCATGGGGCCCCGGACCCCCATTTTT CASRGMGPRTPIF
TRBD1 TRBJ1-1 14 . TRBV10-1 TGCGCCAGCAGTGATGGGACAGCCGGAGCTGAAGCTTTCTTT CASSDGTAGAEAFF
TRBD1 TRBJ1-1 12 . TRBV12-5 TGTGCTAGTGGTTTGCAGGGGGCAAGGGCTTTCTTT CASGLQGARAFF
. TRBJ2-5 13 few TRBV5-6 TGTGCCAGCAGCCCAGGTCCAGACCAGACCCAGTACTTC CASSPGPDQTQYF
. TRBJ1-2 14 once TRBV9 TGTGCCAGCAGCGCAGGCCCCGTTAGTCGGGGCTACACCTTC CASSAGPVSRGYTF